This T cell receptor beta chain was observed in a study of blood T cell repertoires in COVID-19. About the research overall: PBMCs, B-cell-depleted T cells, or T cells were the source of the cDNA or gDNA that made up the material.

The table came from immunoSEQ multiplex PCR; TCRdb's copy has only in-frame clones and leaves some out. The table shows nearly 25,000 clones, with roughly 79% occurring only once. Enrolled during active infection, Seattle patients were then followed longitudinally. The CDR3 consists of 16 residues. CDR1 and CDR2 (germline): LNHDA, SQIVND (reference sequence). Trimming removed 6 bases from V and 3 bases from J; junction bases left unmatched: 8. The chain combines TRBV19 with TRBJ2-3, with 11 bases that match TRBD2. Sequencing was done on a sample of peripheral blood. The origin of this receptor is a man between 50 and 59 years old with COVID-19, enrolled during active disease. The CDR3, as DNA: TGTGCCAGTAGAAAAGGGGCTAGCGGGAGGACAGATACGCAGTATTTT. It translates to CASRKGASGRTDTQYF. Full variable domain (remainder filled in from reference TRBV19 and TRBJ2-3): DGGITQSPKYLFRKEGQNVTLSCEQNLNHDAMYWYRQDPGQGLRLIYYSQIVNDFQKGDIAEGYSVSREKKESFPLTVTSAQKNPTAFYLCASRKGASGRTDTQYFGPGTRLTVL.